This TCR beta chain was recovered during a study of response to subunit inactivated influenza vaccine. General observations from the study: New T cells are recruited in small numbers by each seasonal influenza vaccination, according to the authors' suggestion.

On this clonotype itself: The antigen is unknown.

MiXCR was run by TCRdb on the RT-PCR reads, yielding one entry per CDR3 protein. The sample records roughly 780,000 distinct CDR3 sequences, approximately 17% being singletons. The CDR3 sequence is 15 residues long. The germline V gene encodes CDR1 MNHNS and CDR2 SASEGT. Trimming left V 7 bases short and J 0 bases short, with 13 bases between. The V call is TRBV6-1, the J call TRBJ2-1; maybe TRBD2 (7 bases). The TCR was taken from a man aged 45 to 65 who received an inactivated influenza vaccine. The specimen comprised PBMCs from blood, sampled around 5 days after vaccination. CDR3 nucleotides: TGTGCCAGCATAAGGAGGGGGGGCTCCTACAATGAGCAGTTCTTC. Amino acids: CASIRRGGSYNEQFF.